One sample yielded the 3 T cell receptor beta chains listed below, sequenced in a study of blood T cell repertoires in COVID-19 (dated by TCRdb to the early 2020s). The protocol used for the library was the immunoSEQ multiplex PCR assay. TCRdb carries this immuneACCESS record with in-frame sequences only. Its versions omit some clonotypes, under half of them owing to an unresolved V gene in the studies checked, with the rest unexplained. The sample includes 160,000 or so clones, with about 92% observed a single time. In total, the top ten clones hold roughly a sixth of the sample. The sequencing sample was made of peripheral blood. The receptors come from a man aged 60 to 69 with active or convalescent COVID-19.

The rearrangement joins TRBV6-5 to TRBJ2-4, with 7 bases that match TRBD2. The CDR3 spans 13 residues. V shed 6 bases and J 6 bases; nucleotides not matched to a gene: 5. Germline V gene sequence: CDR1 MNHEY, CDR2 SVGAGI. CDR3 amino acids: CASSTGGRNIQYF. CDR3 DNA sequence: TGTGCCAGCAGCACCGGGGGGAGAAACATTCAGTACTTC.

The genes are TRBV5-1 and TRBJ1-1; no definite D call. Germline V CDR1 and CDR2: SGHRS, YFSETQ. The V end lost 1 base, the J end lost 3 bases, and 7 bases lay between the germline ends. The CDR3 extends over 13 amino acids. CDR3 in DNA: TGCGCCAGCAGCTTGAGTGCGGACACTGAAGCTTTCTTT. This codes for CASSLSADTEAFF.

This clone was detected only a few times. This chain links TRBV5-6 with TRBJ2-7, with a possible D match to TRBD2 (5 bases). Germline CDR1 and CDR2: SGHDT and YYEEEE. The length of the CDR3 is 14 residues. V was pared by 5 bases and J by 2 bases, with 14 bases between. The chain's CDR3 is CASSLYTSPYEQYF. In DNA, the CDR3 is TGTGCCAGCAGTTTGTACACTAGTCCCTACGAGCAGTACTTC.